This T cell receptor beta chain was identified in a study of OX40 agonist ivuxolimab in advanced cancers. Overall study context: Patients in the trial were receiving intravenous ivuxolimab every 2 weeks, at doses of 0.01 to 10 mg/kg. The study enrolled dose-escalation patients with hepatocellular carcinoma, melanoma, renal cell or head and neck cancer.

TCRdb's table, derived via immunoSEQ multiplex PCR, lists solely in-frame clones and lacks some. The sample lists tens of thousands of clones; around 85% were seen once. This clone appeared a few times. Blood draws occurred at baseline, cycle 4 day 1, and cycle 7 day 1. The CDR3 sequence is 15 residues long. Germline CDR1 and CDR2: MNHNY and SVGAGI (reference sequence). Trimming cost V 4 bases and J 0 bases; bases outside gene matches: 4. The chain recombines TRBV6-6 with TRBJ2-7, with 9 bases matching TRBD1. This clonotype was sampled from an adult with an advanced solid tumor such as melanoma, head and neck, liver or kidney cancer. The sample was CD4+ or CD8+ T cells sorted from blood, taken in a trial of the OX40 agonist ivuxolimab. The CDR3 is CASSSRDRASYEQYF. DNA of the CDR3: TGTGCCAGCAGTTCCCGGGACAGGGCCTCCTACGAGCAGTACTTC.